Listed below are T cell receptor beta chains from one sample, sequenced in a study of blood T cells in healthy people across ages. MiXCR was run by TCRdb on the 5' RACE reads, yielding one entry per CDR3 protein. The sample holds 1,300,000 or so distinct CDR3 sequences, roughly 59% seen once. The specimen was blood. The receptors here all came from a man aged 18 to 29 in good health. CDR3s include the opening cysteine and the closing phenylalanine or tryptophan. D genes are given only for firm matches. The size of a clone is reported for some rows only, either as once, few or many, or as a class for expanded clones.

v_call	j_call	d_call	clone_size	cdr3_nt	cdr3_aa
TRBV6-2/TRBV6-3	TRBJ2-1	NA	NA	TGTGCCAGCAGTCGAACGCGGGACTCCGGAGTAGGGAATGAGCAGTTCTTC	CASSRTRDSGVGNEQFF
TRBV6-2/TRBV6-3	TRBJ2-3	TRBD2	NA	TGTGCCAGCAGTATAATAGCGGGGGGGCCAATCCAGGATACGCAGTATTTT	CASSIIAGGPIQDTQYF
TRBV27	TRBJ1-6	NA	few	TGTGCCAGCAGTCTCGGGCAAGGGGGAGGTTCACCCCTCCACTTT	CASSLGQGGGSPLHF
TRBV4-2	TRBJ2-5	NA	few	TGTGCCAGCAGCCAAGGATGGAGTGCAGGCCAAGAGACCCAGTACTTC	CASSQGWSAGQETQYF
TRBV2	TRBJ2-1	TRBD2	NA	TGTGCCACCCCTAGCGGCCCTAACAATGAGCAGTTCTTC	CATPSGPNNEQFF
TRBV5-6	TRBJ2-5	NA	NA	TGTGCCAGCAGGCCGGACAGAATTCAAGAGACCCAGTACTTC	CASRPDRIQETQYF
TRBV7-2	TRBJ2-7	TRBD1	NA	TGTGCCAGCAGCTCGCTAGGACAGGGGGCGGACGAGCAGTACTTC	CASSSLGQGADEQYF
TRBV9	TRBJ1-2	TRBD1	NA	TGTGCCAGCAGCACTGCCGGGACAGGGAATGGCTACACCTTC	CASSTAGTGNGYTF
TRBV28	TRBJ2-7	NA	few	TGTGCCAGCAGTTTTAGAGGGGTCTCCTACGAGCAGTACTTC	CASSFRGVSYEQYF
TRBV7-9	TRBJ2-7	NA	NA	TGTGCCAGCAGCTTAGACACGGCGCGGTACTTC	CASSLDTARYF
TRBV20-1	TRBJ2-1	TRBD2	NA	TGCAGTGCTGCTGGACCGGGACTAGCGAACAGTGGGGATGAGCAGTTCTTC	CSAAGPGLANSGDEQFF
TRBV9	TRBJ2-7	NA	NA	TGTGCCAGCAGCCCCTCGGGGTTCCACAATGAGCAGTACTTC	CASSPSGFHNEQYF
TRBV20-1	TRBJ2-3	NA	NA	TGCAGTGCTAGAATCAGAGGCACAGATACGCAGTATTTT	CSARIRGTDTQYF
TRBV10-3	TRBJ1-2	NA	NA	TGTGCCATCAGTAGGCAGGGGTCAGACTATGGCTACACCTTC	CAISRQGSDYGYTF
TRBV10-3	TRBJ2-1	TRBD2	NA	TGTGCCGTAACCGGGACTAGCGGTGTACAGGAGCAGTTCTTC	CAVTGTSGVQEQFF
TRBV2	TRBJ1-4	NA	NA	TGTGCCAGCAGCGGGGATAATAATGAAAAACTGTTTTTT	CASSGDNNEKLFF
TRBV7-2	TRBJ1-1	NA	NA	TGTGCCAGCAGCTCCGGGGGAGGGCGCACTGAAGCTTTCTTT	CASSSGGGRTEAFF
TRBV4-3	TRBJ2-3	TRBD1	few	TGCGCCAGCAGCGAGGGACAGGGTCTGGGTACGCAGTATTTT	CASSEGQGLGTQYF
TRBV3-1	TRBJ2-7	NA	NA	TGTGCCAGCAGCCACACACCTTACAATGAGCAGTACTTC	CASSHTPYNEQYF
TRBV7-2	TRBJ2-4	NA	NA	TGTGCCAGCAGCTCGGACAGTTATCCCGTAAGCATTCAGTACTTC	CASSSDSYPVSIQYF
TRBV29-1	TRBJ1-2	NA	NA	TGCAGCGTTGAAGATCTTGGACGGCCTGGCTACACCTTC	CSVEDLGRPGYTF
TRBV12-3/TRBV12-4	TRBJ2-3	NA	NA	TGTGCCAGCAATGGGGGAGTGGGCACAGATACGCAGTATTTT	CASNGGVGTDTQYF
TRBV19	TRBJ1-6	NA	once	TGTGCCAGCCAGAAGGGACCGATGTCCTATAATTCACCCCTCCACTTT	CASQKGPMSYNSPLHF
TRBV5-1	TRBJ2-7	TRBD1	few	TGCGCCAGCAGCTTGAGGTTACAGGGGGCTTCCGAGCAGTACTTC	CASSLRLQGASEQYF
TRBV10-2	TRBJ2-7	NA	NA	TGCGCCAGCACTACGGACGATGCCGACTACGAGCAGTACTTC	CASTTDDADYEQYF